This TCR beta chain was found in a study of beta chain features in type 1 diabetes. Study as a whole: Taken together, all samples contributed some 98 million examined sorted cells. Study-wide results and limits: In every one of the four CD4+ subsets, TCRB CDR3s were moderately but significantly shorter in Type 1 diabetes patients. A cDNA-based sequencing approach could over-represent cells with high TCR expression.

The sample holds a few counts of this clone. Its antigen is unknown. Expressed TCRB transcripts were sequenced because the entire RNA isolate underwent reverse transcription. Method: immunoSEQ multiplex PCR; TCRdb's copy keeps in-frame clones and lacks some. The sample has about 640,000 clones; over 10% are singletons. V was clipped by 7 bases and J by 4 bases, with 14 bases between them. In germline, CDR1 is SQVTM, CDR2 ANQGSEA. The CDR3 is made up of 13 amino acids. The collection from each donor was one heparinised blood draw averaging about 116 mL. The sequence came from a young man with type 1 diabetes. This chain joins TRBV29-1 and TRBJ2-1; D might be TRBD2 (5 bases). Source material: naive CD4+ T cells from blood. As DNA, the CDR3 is TGCAGCGCCAGGACTTTCGAATACAATGAGCAGTTCTTC. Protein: CSARTFEYNEQFF.